The T cell receptor beta chain under discussion was sequenced for a study of regulatory T cells in long-lasting Graves disease. Notes on the study in general: Under persistent disease, TRBV28, TRBJ1-2 and TRBJ2-5 were used preferentially.

HTBI primers from iRepertoire and Arm-PCR of CDR3 regions yielded the TCR beta libraries. As handled by the study authors: Detected in the samples were some 68 TRBV and 15 or so TRBJ segments. TCRdb re-analysed the multiplex PCR reads in MiXCR, keeping a single row per CDR3 protein. TCRdb's processing, not the study's, gives the V and J calls here. The sample consists of about 540,000 distinct CDR3 sequences, approximately 12% of them appearing once. The CDR3 has 14 residues. With 3 bases clipped from V and 2 bases from J, the junction kept 1 base outside the gene matches. As to time point: newly diagnosed GD, antithyroid drugs for less than 3 months. RNA from PBMCs was the source of the TCR library. Ten or more counts support this clonotype. Antigen unknown. These records were also assigned to another study, of T cells in Graves' hyperthyroidism and ophthalmopathy. This second study says: First-round RT-PCR of the TCR CDR3 relied on the HTBI primer set.

The sample in question was peripheral blood mononuclear cells (PBMCs), obtained at new diagnosis, from a patient treated with antithyroid drugs. V and J are TRBV12-3 or TRBV12-4 and TRBJ2-1; 7 bases agree with TRBD2. This receptor was taken from a man aged 25 to 40 with Graves disease. CDR3 sequence reads: CASSFGTTYNEQFF. The CDR3 region has the DNA TGTGCCAGCAGTTTCGGGACTACCTACAATGAGCAGTTCTTC.